The next 9 T cell receptor beta chains were all read from a single sample in a study of T cell repertoires in cytomegalovirus infection. TCRdb passed the reads through MiXCR, listing each CDR3 protein once. Of about 740,000 distinct CDR3 sequences in the sample, 35% to 45% were seen once. The specimen was PBMCs. Receptors were obtained from a human donor in good health (CMV status not recorded). Some clones in this sample may be carry-over from other donors' samples.

On this clonotype: Its ends do not fully match the called genes, so a read error is possible. V is TRBV12-3 or TRBV12-4 and J is TRBJ1-5; possibly TRBD1 for D (5 bases). The CDR3 length is 14 residues. In nucleotides, the CDR3 is TGTGCCAGCAGATTCAGGGACGGAAATCATCCCCAGCATTTT. It translates to CASRFRDGNHPQHF.

J is TRBJ1-1 and V is TRBV12-3 or TRBV12-4; D gene unclear. The ends were cut back, 1 base at V and 1 base at J, with 10 bases in the middle. This CDR3 comprises 15 residues. The CDR3 DNA is TGTGCCAGCAGTTTAGTTGGGCAGGCGAACACTGAAGCTTTCTTT. It encodes CASSLVGQANTEAFF.

This clonotype was counted a few times. The chain has TRBV7-9 and TRBJ1-4, with 9 bases lining up with TRBD1. The germline CDR1 and CDR2 sequences are SEHNR and FQNEAQ (reference sequence). The CDR3 length is 15 residues. Losses at the gene ends were 5 bases for V and 3 bases for J; bases not matched to a gene: 4. The CDR3, as DNA: TGTGCCAGCAGCGCCAGACAGGGGGCTAATGAAAAACTGTTTTTT. This translates into CASSARQGANEKLFF.

This chain links TRBV6-2 or TRBV6-3 with TRBJ1-2, with D unresolved. Germline assignment: CDR1 MNHEY and CDR2 SVGEGT. CDR3 length: 15 residues. The V gene lost 7 bases and the J gene lost 4 bases, with 19 bases spanning the gap. This CDR3 reads CASNPPRAYGYGYTF. The CDR3 region has the DNA TGTGCCAGCAACCCCCCCCGGGCGTATGGCTATGGCTACACCTTC.

This clonotype was found a few times. The V and J genes are TRBV6-2 or TRBV6-3 and TRBJ1-5; D may be TRBD1 (5 bases). Germline loops: CDR1 MNHEY, CDR2 SVGEGT. Trimming shortened V by 7 bases and J by 1 base, and 11 bases separated the two germline ends. This CDR3 is built from 14 residues. The CDR3 region is CASTPSGSNQPQHF. CDR3 coding DNA: TGTGCCAGCACCCCGTCAGGGAGCAATCAGCCCCAGCATTTT.

This clonotype has a handful of counts. The V gene is TRBV23-1, the J gene TRBJ1-2; D gene unclear. Being an ORF, TRBV23-1 has a function that is uncertain. This CDR3 spans 14 amino acids. Between the trimmed V and J ends, which lost 8 bases and 4 bases, there was a span of 17 bases. The CDR3 region has the DNA TGCGCCAGCGAAGCCTGGACTCTATCCTATGGCTACACCTTC. It specifies CASEAWTLSYGYTF.

The chain recombines TRBV29-1 with TRBJ2-5; D is perhaps TRBD1 or TRBD2 (5 bases each). The V gene lost 1 base and the J gene lost 4 bases, with 10 bases spanning the gap. This CDR3 comprises 13 residues. Looked up from germline, CDR1 is SQVTM and CDR2 is ANQGSEA. CDR3 in DNA: TGCAGCGTTGAAGGGGGGATAAGAGAGACCCAGTACTTC. It codes for CSVEGGIRETQYF.

V gene TRBV6-6 combines with J gene TRBJ2-2; 9 bases line up with TRBD1. Trimming took 5 bases from V and 5 from J; bases not matched to a gene: 9. Germline V gene data show CDR1 as MNHNY and CDR2 as SVGAGI (reference sequence). The CDR3 runs to 16 residues. The CDR3 bases are TGTGCCAGCAGTAGTTCGCCGGGACAGGGAACCGGGGAGCTGTTTTTT. Protein: CASSSSPGQGTGELFF.

The V call is TRBV4-1, the J call TRBJ2-4; D is ambiguous. Germline assignment: CDR1 MGHRA and CDR2 YSYEKL. Between the trimmed V and J ends, which lost 6 bases and 0 bases, there was a span of 9 bases. The length of the CDR3 is 14 residues. CDR3: CASRDIQAKNIQYF. The CDR3 DNA reads as TGCGCCAGCAGGGATATTCAAGCCAAAAACATTCAGTACTTC.